Sequencing of this TCR beta chain was carried out in a study of cytomegalovirus exposure and HLA in healthy donors. Study-wide background: Earlier sequencing of approximately 180 million T cells yielded nearly 120 million unique TCR beta sequences. Points from the study as a whole: Immune exposure data for these donors was limited to CMV serostatus. Among TCR beta chains of equal frequency, HLA-associated ones were more clonally expanded in a later analysis.

Amplification used 60 Vbeta primers and 13 Jbeta primers. Sequencing was performed with immunoSEQ multiplex PCR; in TCRdb, only in-frame clones are kept and a portion is missing. The data show about 83,000 clones, about 70% seen once. The CDR3 runs 14 residues. With 6 bases removed from V and 7 bases from J, the gap between germline ends came to 15 bases. CDR1 is MGHDK, CDR2 SYGVNS, per germline. Regarding this clone: The antigen is not known.

Unrecorded immune exposures were likely, despite nominal health at sampling. J is TRBJ2-2 and V is TRBV25-1, with D possibly being TRBD1 (6 bases). The receptor's source is a man aged 55 to 70 in good health and CMV-seronegative. Sequences were obtained from PBMCs. The CDR3 DNA is TGTGCCAGCAGCCCAGCTCAGGGGATCGGGGAGCTGTTTTTT. Translating it yields CASSPAQGIGELFF.